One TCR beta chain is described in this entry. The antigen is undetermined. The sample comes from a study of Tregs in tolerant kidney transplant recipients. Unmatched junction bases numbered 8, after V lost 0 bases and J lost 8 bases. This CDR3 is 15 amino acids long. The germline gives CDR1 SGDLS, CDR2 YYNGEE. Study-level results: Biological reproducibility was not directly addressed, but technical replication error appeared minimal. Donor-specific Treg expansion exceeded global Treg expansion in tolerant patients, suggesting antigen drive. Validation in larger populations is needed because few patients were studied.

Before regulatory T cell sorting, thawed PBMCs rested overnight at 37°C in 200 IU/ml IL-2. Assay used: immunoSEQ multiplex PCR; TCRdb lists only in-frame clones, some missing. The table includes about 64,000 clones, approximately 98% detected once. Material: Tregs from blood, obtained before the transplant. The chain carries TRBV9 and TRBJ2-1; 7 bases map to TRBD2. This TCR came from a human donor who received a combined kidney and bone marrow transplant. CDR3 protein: CASSVGGSVGHEQFF. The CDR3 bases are TGTGCCAGCAGCGTAGGCGGGAGTGTCGGCCATGAGCAGTTCTTC.